What follows is one T cell receptor beta chain and its context. What it binds is unknown. Selected positively for CCR7 and CD45RO-negative, naive CD8 cells excluded terminally differentiated effector memory CD45RA+ cells. Each sample came from a Caucasian adult donor living in Nashville, Tennessee. The table came from immunoSEQ multiplex PCR; TCRdb's copy has only in-frame clones and leaves some out. The table includes about 2.2 million clones, over 85% detected once. The data belong to a study of shared clonotypes between healthy human individuals. Overall study results and limits: Sharing across a handful of donors was seen in roughly 5% of naive CD4 clonotypes. Sampling covered blood only; tissue repertoires likely differ.

This CDR3 has 15 residues. After removal of 4 bases from V and 3 bases from J, the junction contained 4 bases not matched to a gene. The germline gives CDR1 SGHAT, CDR2 FQDESV (reference sequence). The material sequenced was naive CD8+ T cells from PBMCs. V gene TRBV11-1 combines with J gene TRBJ2-7, with 12 positions matching TRBD2. The sequence derives from a man aged 18 to 29 in good health. Some clones in this sample may be carry-over from other donors' samples. In DNA, the CDR3 is TGTGCCAGCAGCTCCGGGACTAGCGGGTTCTACGAGCAGTACTTC. Amino acid sequence: CASSSGTSGFYEQYF.